Reported below is one T cell receptor (beta chain). After re-calling the 5' RACE reads, TCRdb lists one entry per CDR3 protein, DNA absent. The listing records 400,000 to 500,000 distinct CDR3 sequences. This specimen comes from a study of T cells expressing NK-cell markers. The CDR3 sequence is 16 residues long. Germline V lookup: CDR1 SGHAT, CDR2 FQNNGV. The V call is TRBV11-2, the J call TRBJ2-6; TCRdb's assignment of TRBD1 cannot be checked, as there is no DNA. Material for sequencing was blood T cells: a sorted CD56 or NKG2C T cell subset, CD4+ or CD8+ T cells, or bulk PBMC T cells (not recorded which). This TCR was recovered from a woman aged 18 to 75 in good health. CDR3 region: CASSSRTGSGANVLTF. The whole variable domain, filled in from reference TRBV11-2 and TRBJ2-6, reads EAGVAQSPRYKIIEKRQSVAFWCNPISGHATLYWYQQILGQGPKLLIQFQNNGVVDDSQLPKDRFSAERLKGVDSTLKIQPAKLEDSAVYLCASSSRTGSGANVLTFGAGSRLTVL.